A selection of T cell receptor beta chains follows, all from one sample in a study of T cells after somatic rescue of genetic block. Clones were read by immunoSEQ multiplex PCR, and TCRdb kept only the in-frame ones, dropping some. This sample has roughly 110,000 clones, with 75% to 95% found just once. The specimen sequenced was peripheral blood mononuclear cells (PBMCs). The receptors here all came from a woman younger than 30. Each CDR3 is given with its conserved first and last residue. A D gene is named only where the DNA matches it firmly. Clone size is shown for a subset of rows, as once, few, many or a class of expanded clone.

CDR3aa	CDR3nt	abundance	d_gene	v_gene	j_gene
CASSPGLEPDTQYF	TGTGCCAGCAGCCCCGGATTGGAGCCCGATACGCAGTATTTT	NA	NA	TRBV7-3	TRBJ2-3
CASSDREPNQPQHF	TGTGCCAGCAGTGACCGGGAACCCAATCAGCCCCAGCATTTT	NA	NA	TRBV2	TRBJ1-5
CASSITIQETQYF	TGTGCCAGTAGTATTACAATCCAAGAGACCCAGTACTTC	NA	NA	TRBV19	TRBJ2-5
CSVVVPGLPEGYTF	TGCAGCGTTGTCGTACCTGGCCTACCCGAGGGCTACACCTTC	NA	NA	TRBV29-1	TRBJ1-2
CASSIRGADTGELFF	TGTGCCAGTAGTATAAGGGGCGCGGATACCGGGGAGCTGTTTTTT	NA	NA	TRBV19	TRBJ2-2
CASSPTGNTGELFF	TGTGCCAGCTCACCGACAGGGAACACCGGGGAGCTGTTTTTT	NA	NA	TRBV18	TRBJ2-2
CSALNVRALF	TGCAGTGCCCTAAACGTTCGGGCTCTCTTC	NA	NA	TRBV20-1	TRBJ1-2
CASSEVTNYGYTF	TGTGCCAGCAGTGAAGTAACTAACTATGGCTACACCTTC	few	NA	TRBV6-1	TRBJ1-2
CASSFSGNYGYTF	TGTGCCAGCAGCTTTAGTGGTAACTATGGCTACACCTTC	NA	NA	TRBV7-2	TRBJ1-2
CATGGQGYEQYF	TGTGCCACCGGAGGACAGGGCTACGAGCAGTACTTC	once	TRBD1	TRBV19	TRBJ2-7
CASSPTVAYGYTF	TGTGCCAGCAGTCCCACAGTAGCCTATGGCTACACCTTC	NA	NA	TRBV6-6	TRBJ1-2
CASRLKDANYGYTF	TGTGCCAGCAGATTAAAAGATGCTAACTATGGCTACACCTTC	NA	NA	TRBV7-2	TRBJ1-2
CASSLAAGGNTEAFF	TGTGCCAGCAGCTTAGCGGCAGGGGGCAACACTGAAGCTTTCTTT	NA	TRBD1	TRBV7-9	TRBJ1-1
CASSFQGTGGDSPLHF	TGTGCCAGCAGTTTCCAGGGGACAGGGGGGGATTCACCCCTCCACTTT	NA	TRBD1	TRBV28	TRBJ1-6
CASSFRDRRDTEAFF	TGTGCCAGCAGTTTCAGAGACAGGAGGGACACTGAAGCTTTCTTT	NA	NA	TRBV28	TRBJ1-1
CASSPGQDPNEKLFF	TGTGCCAGCAGCCCTGGACAGGATCCTAATGAAAAACTGTTTTTT	NA	TRBD1	TRBV7-9	TRBJ1-4
CAWSIRDSQAFF	TGTGCCTGGAGTATCCGGGACAGTCAAGCTTTCTTT	few	TRBD1	TRBV30	TRBJ1-1
CATRSYRGSSYNEQFF	TGCGCCACCCGATCCTACAGGGGGAGCTCCTACAATGAGCAGTTCTTC	NA	TRBD1	TRBV4-1	TRBJ2-1
CASSLRRRDGYTF	TGTGCCAGCAGCTTGCGCCGGAGGGATGGCTACACCTTC	NA	NA	TRBV5-6	TRBJ1-2
CSVEGGRVGDEYF	TGCAGCGTTGAAGGGGGTAGGGTAGGGGACGAGTACTTC	NA	NA	TRBV29-1	TRBJ2-7
CASSILAGVNGDTQYF	TGTGCCAGCAGCATACTAGCGGGGGTAAATGGAGATACGCAGTATTTT	NA	TRBD2	TRBV7-6	TRBJ2-3
CSVVGQNSGNTIYF	TGCAGCGTTGTAGGGCAGAACTCTGGAAACACCATATATTTT	NA	NA	TRBV29-1	TRBJ1-3
CASSVGLVGTRINEQFF	TGTGCCAGCAGCGTAGGGTTGGTCGGGACTCGAATCAATGAGCAGTTCTTC	NA	NA	TRBV9	TRBJ2-1
CASSPGTPGELFF	TGTGCCAGCAGCCCTGGGACCCCCGGGGAGCTGTTTTTT	NA	NA	TRBV7-3	TRBJ2-2
CASSVPARTSGLIRTDTQYF	TGTGCCAGCAGTGTCCCCGCTCGGACTAGCGGGCTTATTCGCACAGATACGCAGTATTTT	NA	TRBD2	TRBV9	TRBJ2-3
CASSLEPSSDEQFF	TGTGCCAGCAGCTTAGAGCCCTCATCGGACGAGCAGTTCTTC	NA	NA	TRBV7-8	TRBJ2-1
CASSLLGPNTEAFF	TGTGCCAGCAGCCTATTGGGTCCGAACACTGAAGCTTTCTTT	NA	NA	TRBV7-2	TRBJ1-1
CASSQGASPLHF	TGTGCCAGCAGTCAGGGGGCTTCACCCCTCCACTTT	NA	TRBD1	TRBV6-5	TRBJ1-6
CSVEQGNTGELFF	TGCAGCGTTGAACAGGGCAACACCGGGGAGCTGTTTTTT	NA	NA	TRBV29-1	TRBJ2-2
CASSVQSGSQGEQYF	TGTGCCAGCAGTGTCCAGAGTGGGTCTCAGGGAGAGCAGTACTTC	NA	NA	TRBV25-1	TRBJ2-7
CSARRGVTQYF	TGCAGTGCTAGACGCGGGGTTACGCAGTATTTT	NA	NA	TRBV20-1	TRBJ2-3
CASSLGVGTLYGYTF	TGTGCCAGCAGCTTGGGAGTAGGGACACTCTATGGCTACACCTTC	NA	NA	TRBV5-8	TRBJ1-2
CATSRDRATEAFF	TGTGCCACCAGCAGGGACAGGGCGACTGAAGCTTTCTTT	NA	TRBD1	TRBV15	TRBJ1-1
CASSIGPGLTEAFF	TGTGCCAGTAGTATAGGGCCGGGGTTGACTGAAGCTTTCTTT	NA	NA	TRBV19	TRBJ1-1
CASSTVGGSGNTIYF	TGTGCCAGCAGCACGGTGGGGGGCTCTGGAAACACCATATATTTT	NA	NA	TRBV9	TRBJ1-3
CASSREDTGELFF	TGTGCCAGCAGTAGGGAGGACACCGGGGAGCTGTTTTTT	NA	NA	TRBV28	TRBJ2-2
CSVDPTGVTGELFF	TGCAGCGTTGACCCCACAGGGGTCACCGGGGAGCTGTTTTTT	NA	TRBD1	TRBV29-1	TRBJ2-2
CAWSAGQGQPQHF	TGTGCCTGGAGCGCGGGACAGGGTCAGCCCCAGCATTTT	NA	TRBD1	TRBV30	TRBJ1-5
CASSVAAGGSSNEQFF	TGTGCCAGCAGCGTAGCGGCAGGGGGCAGTAGCAATGAGCAGTTCTTC	NA	TRBD1	TRBV9	TRBJ2-1
CASSQEAGGYGDYGYTF	TGTGCCAGCAGCCAAGAAGCGGGGGGCTATGGAGACTATGGCTACACCTTC	once	NA	TRBV14	TRBJ1-2
CAWSVRSGRVLAPLHF	TGTGCCTGGAGTGTACGAAGCGGACGGGTTTTGGCACCCCTCCACTTT	NA	NA	TRBV30	TRBJ1-6
CASSFGASDTEAFF	TGTGCCAGCAGCTTTGGAGCTTCGGACACTGAAGCTTTCTTT	NA	NA	TRBV7-9	TRBJ1-1
CASSLGTSSNQPQHF	TGCGCCAGCAGCTTGGGCACATCTAGCAATCAGCCCCAGCATTTT	NA	NA	TRBV5-1	TRBJ1-5
CASSEANLQIGPQHF	TGTGCCAGCAGTGAAGCAAACTTACAAATCGGACCCCAGCATTTT	few	NA	TRBV6-1	TRBJ1-5
CASSQATTGVENIQYF	TGCGCCAGCAGCCAGGCTACGACAGGGGTCGAAAACATTCAGTACTTC	NA	TRBD1	TRBV4-3	TRBJ2-4
CASSLEISTEAFF	TGTGCCAGCAGCTTAGAGATAAGCACTGAAGCTTTCTTT	NA	NA	TRBV7-2	TRBJ1-1
CASSQGGTDNEKLFF	TGCGCCAGCAGCCAAGGAGGGACAGATAATGAAAAACTGTTTTTT	NA	TRBD1	TRBV4-3	TRBJ1-4
CASSQDPDNTEAFF	TGCGCCAGCAGCCAAGACCCAGATAACACTGAAGCTTTCTTT	NA	NA	TRBV4-1	TRBJ1-1
CASSWGLQSSYEQYF	TGTGCCAGCAGCTGGGGCCTACAGAGCTCCTACGAGCAGTACTTC	NA	NA	TRBV5-4	TRBJ2-7
CAIPQGQGLHEQYF	TGTGCCATCCCGCAGGGGCAGGGGTTACACGAGCAGTACTTC	NA	NA	TRBV2	TRBJ2-7
CASRDSRNESPLHF	TGTGCCAGCAGGGACAGTAGAAATGAGTCACCCCTCCACTTT	NA	NA	TRBV27	TRBJ1-6
CASSLVGHTGIQYF	TGTGCCAGCAGCTTGGTGGGGCACACGGGCATTCAGTACTTC	NA	NA	TRBV5-4	TRBJ2-4
CASSLVADIPGNTIYF	TGCGCCAGCAGCTTGGTGGCAGATATTCCTGGAAACACCATATATTTT	NA	NA	TRBV5-1	TRBJ1-3